This passage covers 19 T cell receptor beta chains from one sample sequenced in a study of blood T cell repertoires in COVID-19. Repertoires were generated with immunoSEQ multiplex PCR, while TCRdb's copy carries only in-frame clones and drops some. The sample consists of some 200,000 clones, roughly 86% of them appearing once. Sequencing used peripheral blood. The receptors here all came from a man in his sixties or seventies with acute or convalescent COVID-19.

The chain uses TRBV19 and TRBJ2-2; TRBD2 matches at 7 bases. The ends lost 1 base at V and 6 bases at J; junction bases unmatched: 2. The V gene's germline CDR1 is LNHDA and CDR2 SQIVND (reference sequence). The CDR3 is 14 residues long. CDR3 nucleotides: TGTGCCAGTAGTATAGGTGGGGGGGCCGGGGAGCTGTTTTTT. It specifies CASSIGGGAGELFF.

This chain uses TRBV14 with TRBJ1-5; D perhaps matches TRBD1 (6 bases). With 1 base removed from V and 10 bases from J, the gap between germline ends came to 14 bases. The CDR3 is 14 amino acids. Germline assignment: CDR1 SGHDN and CDR2 FVKESK. The CDR3 DNA reads TGTGCCAGCAGCCAAGGTTCAAACAGGGCACCCCAGCATTTT. Its protein product is CASSQGSNRAPQHF.

The CDR3 coding sequence is TGTGCCAGCAGTCCGTGGGACAGGGCAAATTCACCCCTCCACTTT. This translates into CASSPWDRANSPLHF. The V gene is TRBV27, the J gene TRBJ1-6; 9 nucleotides match TRBD1. The germline CDR1 and CDR2 sequences are MNHEY and SMNVEV (reference sequence). Trimming at V came to 5 bases and at J to 7 bases, leaving 6 bases not matched to a gene. The CDR3 contains 15 residues.

The V and J genes are TRBV7-9 and TRBJ1-1; TRBD1 agrees at 7 bases. V shed 4 bases and J 1 base; nucleotides not matched to a gene: 3. Germline CDR1 reads SEHNR; CDR2 reads FQNEAQ (reference sequence). The CDR3 extends over 14 amino acids. The CDR3 DNA reads as TGTGCCAGCAGCTGGACAGGATCGAACACTGAAGCTTTCTTT. This translates into CASSWTGSNTEAFF.

This rearrangement joins TRBV5-6 to TRBJ2-5; D call uncertain. The V and J ends lost 0 bases and 2 bases respectively, with 8 bases between them. The CDR3 has 14 amino acids. Germline V lookup: CDR1 SGHDT, CDR2 YYEEEE. CDR3 in DNA: TGTGCCAGCAGCTTGGGACTTTTTCAAGAGACCCAGTACTTC. It specifies CASSLGLFQETQYF.

This chain uses TRBV6-5 with TRBJ1-6, with unresolved D. CDR3 length: 15 residues. Germline CDR1 is MNHEY and CDR2 is SVGAGI. Trimming shortened V by 4 bases and J by 7 bases, and 14 bases separated the two germline ends. The CDR3 nucleotides are TGTGCCAGCAGTTCCGAACGGGGAGGAAATTCACCCCTCCACTTT. Its translation is CASSSERGGNSPLHF.

The chain joins TRBV5-1 to TRBJ1-3, with 9 nucleotides matching TRBD1. The junction had 8 bases not matched to a gene; V was cut back by 4 bases and J by 0 bases. CDR3 size: 17 residues. Germline lookup yields CDR1 SGHRS and CDR2 YFSETQ. This CDR3 is CASSRSPGQGSGNTIYF. The CDR3 DNA reads TGCGCCAGCAGCCGAAGCCCGGGACAGGGCTCTGGAAACACCATATATTTT.

This chain joins TRBV6-1 and TRBJ2-3; D might be TRBD2 (6 bases). Germline loops: CDR1 MNHNS, CDR2 SASEGT. Trimming removed 2 bases from V and 3 bases from J, with 12 bases in between. The CDR3 runs to 15 residues. CDR3 region: CASSEISGLTDTQYF. In nucleotides, the CDR3 is TGTGCCAGCAGTGAAATTAGCGGTTTAACAGATACGCAGTATTTT.

The chain employs TRBV28 and TRBJ1-1; the D gene is possibly TRBD1 (6 bases). V was pared by 2 bases and J by 3 bases, with 10 bases between. This CDR3 is built from 14 residues. Germline V gene lookup returns CDR1 MDHEN and CDR2 SYDVKM. The CDR3 DNA is TGTGCCAGCAGTTTAGGGGGGGCTTACACTGAAGCTTTCTTT. Residues: CASSLGGAYTEAFF.

The chain joins TRBV5-6 to TRBJ2-5; D not certain. CDR1 and CDR2 from the germline V gene are SGHDT and YYEEEE. V shed 0 bases and J shed 2 bases, with 5 bases lying between them. The CDR3 totals 13 residues. The CDR3 reads CASSLDRQETQYF. The CDR3 DNA sequence: TGTGCCAGCAGCTTGGACAGACAAGAGACCCAGTACTTC. Full variable domain (rest looked up from reference TRBV5-6 and TRBJ2-5): DAGVTQSPTHLIKTRGQQVTLRCSPKSGHDTVSWYQQALGQGPQFIFQYYEEEERQRGNFPDRFSGHQFPNYSSELNVNALLLGDSALYLCASSLDRQETQYFGPGTRLLVL.

Concerning this clone itself: The sample contains more than one DNA sequence encoding this CDR3. The chain uses TRBV5-1 and TRBJ2-5; a possible D gene is TRBD1 (5 bases). Germline CDR1 SGHRS, CDR2 YFSETQ. This CDR3 has 12 residues. Trimming stripped 4 bases from V and 5 bases from J, with 9 bases between. CDR3 coding DNA: TGCGCCAGCAGCGGGCAGGGTGAGACCCAGTACTTC. Amino acid sequence: CASSGQGETQYF.

The V gene is TRBV6-7, the J gene TRBJ1-4; D gene unclear. TRBV6-7 is noted as an ORF with a role that remains uncertain. The CDR3 contains 13 residues. V was clipped by 1 base and J by 5 bases, with 5 bases between them. This CDR3 is CASSYFGNEKLFF. In DNA, the CDR3 is TGTGCCAGCAGTTACTTCGGGAATGAAAAACTGTTTTTT.

CDR3 DNA sequence: TGCGCCAGCAGTGAGTCGATGTGGGGGCTCGGTGAAGCTTTCTTT. Amino acids: CASSESMWGLGEAFF. The gene calls are TRBV10-1 and TRBJ1-1; a weak D match, TRBD1 (6 bases). Trimming left V 0 bases short and J 7 bases short, with 15 bases between. The CDR3 length is 15 residues. CDR1 WNHNN and CDR2 SYGVQD come from the germline V gene (reference sequence).

The chain carries TRBV7-8 and TRBJ2-5, with TRBD2 matching over 9 bases. V was clipped by 8 bases and J by 5 bases; unmatched bases: 21. Germline V gene lookup returns CDR1 SGHVS and CDR2 FQNEAQ. This CDR3 comprises 18 residues. The DNA of the CDR3 is TGTGCCAGCGCACCTATACGTAGGGGACTAGCACCTTTGGAGACCCAGTACTTC. Protein sequence: CASAPIRRGLAPLETQYF.

The rearrangement uses TRBV28 and TRBJ2-5; a weak D match, TRBD1 (7 bases). The V and J ends lost 6 bases and 6 bases respectively, with 20 bases between them. The CDR3 totals 15 residues. Germline values: CDR1 MDHEN, CDR2 SYDVKM. CDR3 region: CASRLGGGTEKTQYF. For the CDR3, the DNA is TGTGCCAGCAGACTAGGGGGCGGGACGGAAAAGACCCAGTACTTC.

The rearrangement uses TRBV5-4 and TRBJ2-1; D perhaps matches TRBD1 (6 bases). The CDR3 loop spans 15 amino acids. Germline assignment: CDR1 SGHNT and CDR2 YYREEE (reference sequence). The V gene lost 0 bases and the J gene lost 0 bases, with 7 bases spanning the gap. For the CDR3, the DNA is TGTGCCAGCAGCTTGGGAGGGGGCTCCTACAATGAGCAGTTCTTC. This translates into CASSLGGGSYNEQFF.

The chain recombines TRBV10-3 with TRBJ2-5; a weak D match, TRBD2 (5 bases). Germline V gene lookup returns CDR1 ENHRY and CDR2 SYGVKD. V was trimmed by 4 bases and J by 0 bases, leaving 12 bases between them. There are 15 residues in the CDR3. CDR3 in DNA: TGTGCCATCAGTGCTGGACTGCCGTACCAAGAGACCCAGTACTTC. It encodes CAISAGLPYQETQYF.

V and J are TRBV5-6 and TRBJ2-3; D is unresolved. The germline gives CDR1 SGHDT, CDR2 YYEEEE. The CDR3 length is 13 residues. The ends were cut back, 4 bases at V and 3 bases at J, with 9 bases in the middle. CDR3 loop: CASSQVLTDTQYF. In DNA, the CDR3 is TGTGCCAGCAGCCAGGTTTTAACAGATACGCAGTATTTT.

The chain recombines TRBV5-5 with TRBJ2-3; 7 bases line up with TRBD2. CDR1 SGHKS and CDR2 YYEKEE come from the germline V gene (reference sequence). The CDR3 length is 14 residues. V shed 6 bases, J shed 4 bases, and the junction held 8 bases outside the gene matches. The CDR3 region has the DNA TGTGCCAGCACGCCGACGGCGGGGGCAGATACGCAGTATTTT. Residues: CASTPTAGADTQYF. The variable domain in full, with the rest retrieved from reference TRBV5-5 and TRBJ2-3, is DAGVTQSPTHLIKTRGQQVTLRCSPISGHKSVSWYQQVLGQGPQFIFQYYEKEERGRGNFPDRFSARQFPNYSSELNVNALLLGDSALYLCASTPTAGADTQYFGPGTRLTVL.